Presented here are 8 T cell receptor beta chains from one specimen sequenced in a study of cytomegalovirus exposure and HLA in healthy donors. With 60 Vbeta and 13 Jbeta primers, the PCR was carried out. Libraries were prepared by immunoSEQ multiplex PCR; TCRdb keeps only in-frame clonotypes and omits some of them. This table holds about 180,000 clones, 70% to 80% found once. The specimen was PBMCs. These TCRs come from a man aged 18 to 30 in good health and CMV-seronegative.

This CDR3 is CASSLSAGGRGTDTQYF. CDR3 DNA sequence: TGTGCCAGCAGCTTAAGCGCGGGGGGGCGGGGCACAGATACGCAGTATTTT. The V gene is TRBV7-3, the J gene TRBJ2-3, with 9 positions matching TRBD2. Germline V gene lookup returns CDR1 SGHTA and CDR2 FQGTGA. The CDR3 is made up of 17 amino acids. V shed 1 base, J shed 1 base, and the junction held 6 bases outside the gene matches.

This chain joins TRBV27 and TRBJ1-6, with D hard to call. The germline gives CDR1 MNHEY, CDR2 SMNVEV (reference sequence). Trimming left V 5 bases short and J 4 bases short, with 21 bases between. This CDR3 is built from 18 residues. For the CDR3, the DNA is TGTGCCAGCAGTCCCCTGGTCGCTGCTGGAGGGTATAATTCACCCCTCCACTTT. It codes for CASSPLVAAGGYNSPLHF.

CDR3 loop: CASSGHNEQFF. For the CDR3, the DNA is TGTGCCAGCAGTGGCCACAATGAGCAGTTCTTC. The chain joins TRBV6-6 to TRBJ2-1; D gene uncertain. The CDR3 spans 11 residues. V lost 5 bases and J 5 bases, leaving 4 bases between the germline ends. Germline V CDR1 and CDR2: MNHNY, SVGAGI (reference sequence).

This chain connects TRBV19 to TRBJ1-1; 8 bases match TRBD1. CDR1 and CDR2 (germline): LNHDA, SQIVND (reference sequence). The CDR3 consists of 16 residues. Germline trimming cut 4 bases from V and 4 bases from J; bases unmatched to any gene: 11. CDR3 nucleotide sequence: TGTGCCAGTAGTACTTACGAAGGACAGGGTGGCACTGAAGCTTTCTTT. It encodes CASSTYEGQGGTEAFF.

This rearrangement joins TRBV4-2 to TRBJ2-5; the match to TRBD2 covers 8 bases. V lost 2 bases to trimming and J lost 3 bases; unmatched junction nucleotides: 5. The CDR3 runs to 15 residues. Per the germline V gene, CDR1 is LGHNA and CDR2 is YNFKEQ. The CDR3, as DNA: TGTGCCAGCAGCCAACGGGAGGGCCTAAAAGAGACCCAGTACTTC. Translation: CASSQREGLKETQYF.

The chain carries TRBV5-1 and TRBJ1-1, with TRBD1 matching 12 bases. Looked up from germline, CDR1 is SGHRS and CDR2 is YFSETQ. The V and J ends lost 3 bases and 4 bases, in that order; junction bases with no gene match: 4. This CDR3 spans 15 amino acids. Here the CDR3 reads CASSWGQGAVTEAFF. The CDR3 DNA reads TGCGCCAGCAGCTGGGGACAGGGGGCGGTCACTGAAGCTTTCTTT. The entire variable domain, with the rest obtained from reference TRBV5-1 and TRBJ1-1, is as follows: KAGVTQTPRYLIKTRGQQVTLSCSPISGHRSVSWYQQTPGQGLQFLFEYFSETQRNKGNFPGRFSGRQFSNSRSEMNVSTLELGDSALYLCASSWGQGAVTEAFFGQGTRLTVV.

J is TRBJ1-1 and V is TRBV6-5; the match to TRBD1 covers 10 bases. CDR3 length: 14 residues. V was clipped by 4 bases and J by 1 base; unmatched bases: 0. Germline assignment: CDR1 MNHEY and CDR2 SVGAGI. The CDR3, as DNA: TGTGCCAGCAGTTGGGACAGGGGGAACACTGAAGCTTTCTTT. As protein: CASSWDRGNTEAFF.

The V gene is TRBV28, the J gene TRBJ1-6, with D possibly being TRBD1 (5 bases). Germline-derived CDR1 and CDR2 are MDHEN and SYDVKM. The CDR3 sequence is 14 residues long. The V end was cut by 5 bases, the J end by 7 bases, with 12 bases between. CDR3 sequence reads: CASSTTGLNSPLHF. The DNA for the CDR3 is TGTGCCAGCAGTACAACAGGTCTCAATTCACCCCTCCACTTT.